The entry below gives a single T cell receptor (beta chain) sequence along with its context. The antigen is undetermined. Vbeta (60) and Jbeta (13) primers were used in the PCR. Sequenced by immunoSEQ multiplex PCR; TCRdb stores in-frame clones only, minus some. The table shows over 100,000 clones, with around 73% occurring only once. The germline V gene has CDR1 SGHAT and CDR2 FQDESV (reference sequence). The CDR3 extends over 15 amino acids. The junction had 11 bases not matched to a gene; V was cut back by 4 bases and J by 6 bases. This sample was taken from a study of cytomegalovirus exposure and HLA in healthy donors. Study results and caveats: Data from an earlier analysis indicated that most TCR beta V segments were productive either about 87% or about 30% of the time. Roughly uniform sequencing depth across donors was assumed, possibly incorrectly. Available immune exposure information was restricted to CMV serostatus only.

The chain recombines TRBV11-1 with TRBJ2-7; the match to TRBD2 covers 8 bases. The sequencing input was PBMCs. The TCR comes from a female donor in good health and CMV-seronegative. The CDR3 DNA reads TGTGCCAGCAGCTCGCTCGACGGGAGGGTTGGCGAGCAGTACTTC. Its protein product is CASSSLDGRVGEQYF.